The 17 T cell receptor beta chains below were found in one sample sequenced in a study of shared clonotypes between healthy human individuals. Produced via immunoSEQ multiplex PCR; TCRdb's table is partial and in-frame only. The data contain 900,000 to 1,200,000 clones, around three quarters of them seen just once; the ten biggest clones take up around 0.6%. The sequencing input was memory CD4+ T cells from PBMCs. Subset noted: CD45RA-negative fraction. The receptor set was obtained from a man aged 18-30 years in good health. Some clones in this sample may be carry-over from other donors' samples.

Concerning this clone: The junction differs from germline at one of its ends, possibly a read error. The chain couples TRBV2 to TRBJ2-3, with 15 bases identical to TRBD2. This CDR3 contains 17 residues. Per the germline V gene, CDR1 is SNHLY and CDR2 is FYNNEI. The CDR3 loop reads CAREAGTSGRTTHTQYF. CDR3 coding DNA: TGTGCCAGGGAGGCCGGGACTAGCGGGAGGACCACACATACGCAGTATTTT.

Of note for this clone: The same CDR3 is also encoded by other DNA sequences in this sample. The rearrangement joins TRBV7-3 to TRBJ1-1, with D possibly being TRBD1 (6 bases). This CDR3 contains 15 residues. Trimming removed 1 base from V and 1 base from J, with 10 bases in between. From germline, CDR1 is SGHTA and CDR2 FQGTGA. As DNA, the CDR3 is TGTGCCAGCAGCTTAATGGGGGGCCAGAACACTGAAGCTTTCTTT. This gives the protein CASSLMGGQNTEAFF.

This chain uses TRBV28 with TRBJ2-7; D is possibly TRBD2 (5 bases). Germline V gene sequence: CDR1 MDHEN, CDR2 SYDVKM. Trimming left V 6 bases short and J 5 bases short, with 8 bases between. The CDR3 contains 11 residues. CDR3 residues: CASRKTNEQYF. The CDR3 DNA reads as TGTGCCAGCAGAAAGACTAACGAGCAGTACTTC.

The table lists this clone with a few counts. This sequence joins TRBV30 and TRBJ1-3; the D gene is possibly TRBD1 (6 bases). V was trimmed by 5 bases and J by 0 bases, leaving 14 bases between them. CDR3 size: 15 residues. The germline gives CDR1 GTSNPN, CDR2 SVGIG (reference sequence). The CDR3, as DNA: TGTGCCTGGGTAACTACAGGGTACTCTGGAAACACCATATATTTT. Protein sequence: CAWVTTGYSGNTIYF. The full variable domain, its missing parts supplied by reference TRBV30 and TRBJ1-3, is SQTIHQWPATLVQPVGSPLSLECTVEGTSNPNLYWYRQAAGRGLQLLFYSVGIGQISSEVPQNLSASRPQDRQFILSSKKLLLSDSGFYLCAWVTTGYSGNTIYFGEGSWLTVV.

This chain links TRBV6-1 with TRBJ1-5; D might be TRBD1 (5 bases). Trimming removed 7 bases from V and 5 bases from J, with 15 bases in between. Germline CDR1 reads MNHNS; CDR2 reads SASEGT. The CDR3 spans 14 residues. CDR3: CASTLVGVDQPQHF. The CDR3 nucleotides are TGTGCCAGCACCCTGGTGGGGGTGGATCAGCCCCAGCATTTT.

V gene TRBV2 combines with J gene TRBJ2-1; D is unresolved. In germline, CDR1 is SNHLY, CDR2 FYNNEI. V lost 2 bases and J lost 0, with 11 bases in between. The CDR3 is 16 amino acids. CDR3 coding DNA: TGTGCCAGCAGTGAAAATTTAGCTAGCTCCTACAATGAGCAGTTCTTC. It yields the protein CASSENLASSYNEQFF.

This clone was counted only a few times. This rearrangement joins TRBV14 to TRBJ1-2, with TRBD1 matching over 7 bases. Trimming removed 0 bases from V and 2 bases from J; junction bases left unmatched: 12. CDR1 and CDR2 from the germline V gene are SGHDN and FVKESK. The CDR3 contains 18 residues. In DNA, the CDR3 is TGTGCCAGCAGCCAAGATGGTGTCGATATCAGGGGGAACTATGGCTACACCTTC. It yields the protein CASSQDGVDIRGNYGYTF. Using reference TRBV14 and TRBJ1-2 for the parts outside the CDR3, the full variable domain is EAGVTQFPSHSVIEKGQTVTLRCDPISGHDNLYWYRRVMGKEIKFLLHFVKESKQDESGMPNNRFLAERTGGTYSTLKVQPAELEDSGVYFCASSQDGVDIRGNYGYTFGSGTRLTVV.

The chain links TRBV9 to TRBJ2-5; 9 nucleotides line up with TRBD1. The DNA end is a closer match to TRBJ2-7, so the J assignment may be wrong. The CDR3 length is 16 residues. Germline CDR1 is SGDLS and CDR2 is YYNGEE. CDR3 amino acids: CASSPLSGQGTYEQYF. The CDR3 DNA follows: TGTGCCAGCAGCCCCCTTTCAGGACAGGGGACCTACGAGCAGTACTTC.

In its sample, this clone was seen a few times. J is TRBJ1-5 and V is TRBV2; 9 bases line up with TRBD1. Germline V gives CDR1 SNHLY, CDR2 FYNNEI. The V gene end was trimmed by 7 bases and the J gene end by 7 bases; junction bases not matched to a gene: 5. This CDR3 spans 13 amino acids. CDR3 DNA sequence: TGTGCCAGCAACACAGGGGGCGGACAGCCCCAGCATTTT. It encodes CASNTGGGQPQHF.

The genes are TRBV2 and TRBJ2-1; D possibly matches TRBD1 or TRBD2 (6 bases each). This CDR3 is 16 amino acids long. V lost 6 bases to trimming and J lost 6 bases, with 21 bases between them. The germline gives CDR1 SNHLY, CDR2 FYNNEI. CDR3 region: CASSRRPGAVSNEQFF. As DNA, the CDR3 is TGTGCCAGCAGCCGACGTCCGGGGGCCGTGAGCAATGAGCAGTTCTTC.

The gene calls are TRBV6-6 and TRBJ2-1, with D perhaps being TRBD1 or TRBD2 (5 bases each). The CDR3 is 15 residues long. Looked up from germline, CDR1 is MNHNY and CDR2 is SVGAGI (reference sequence). V was shortened by 6 bases and J by 4 bases, with 16 bases between the two germline ends. CDR3: CASSLRDQTYNEQFF. The CDR3 region has the DNA TGTGCCAGCAGCCTTAGGGACCAGACGTACAATGAGCAGTTCTTC.

The chain employs TRBV28 and TRBJ1-2; D uncertain. Trimming stripped 7 bases from V and 6 bases from J, with 12 bases between. The CDR3 contains 12 residues. Germline V CDR1 and CDR2: MDHEN, SYDVKM. The CDR3, as DNA: TGTGCCAGCACCTCTGGAGGGCATGGCTACACCTTC. It translates to CASTSGGHGYTF.

This clone appeared a single time. V and J are TRBV27 and TRBJ2-7; a possible D gene is TRBD1 (5 bases). This CDR3 spans 15 amino acids. CDR1 MNHEY and CDR2 SMNVEV come from the germline V gene (reference sequence). The germline V and J ends were trimmed by 6 bases and 2 bases, with 17 bases remaining between them. DNA of the CDR3: TGTGCCAGCAGCCCCGCAGGGCTACGAGCCTACGAGCAGTACTTC. This encodes CASSPAGLRAYEQYF.

In the case of this clone: A much larger clone differs from this one at a single base, so this may be a read error. The chain employs TRBV10-3 and TRBJ2-7; 9 nucleotides match TRBD1. V lost 0 bases to trimming and J lost 5 bases; unmatched junction nucleotides: 2. This CDR3 has 14 residues. Germline V CDR1 and CDR2: ENHRY, SYGVKD. This chain's CDR3 is CAISESGQGDEQYF. CDR3 sequence (DNA): TGTGCCATCAGTGAGTCGGGACAGGGCGACGAGCAGTACTTC.

The genes are TRBV30 and TRBJ1-5; D ambiguous. The CDR3 spans 13 residues. Germline V gene lookup returns CDR1 GTSNPN and CDR2 SVGIG (reference sequence). Trimming stripped 2 bases from V and 4 bases from J, with 9 bases between. Written as DNA, the CDR3 is TGTGCCTGGAGTCCGGCAGCAAATCAGCCCCAGCATTTT. Translating it yields CAWSPAANQPQHF. Supplemented by reference TRBV30 and TRBJ1-5, the full variable domain reads SQTIHQWPATLVQPVGSPLSLECTVEGTSNPNLYWYRQAAGRGLQLLFYSVGIGQISSEVPQNLSASRPQDRQFILSSKKLLLSDSGFYLCAWSPAANQPQHFGDGTRLSIL.

The chain employs TRBV4-1 and TRBJ2-1; 7 positions match TRBD2. Germline V gene sequence: CDR1 MGHRA, CDR2 YSYEKL. This CDR3 region has 16 residues. The J segment lost 9 bases and the V segment lost 0 bases, leaving 11 bases of the junction unmatched. The CDR3 region is CASSQDPSSSGIEQFF. CDR3 coding DNA: TGCGCCAGCAGCCAAGACCCATCTTCTAGCGGCATTGAGCAGTTCTTC.

This chain uses TRBV6-1 with TRBJ1-2; possibly TRBD1 for D (6 bases). V gave up 6 bases and J gave up 2 bases, with 13 bases separating them. CDR3 length equals 14 residues. CDR1 and CDR2 from the germline V gene are MNHNS and SASEGT. The CDR3 coding sequence is TGTGCCAGCAGGACAGGACGGAGGAACTATGGCTACACCTTC. Its translation: CASRTGRRNYGYTF.